Listed below are T cell receptor beta chains from one sample, sequenced in a study of glioma-infiltrating T cells. MiXCR was run by TCRdb on the multiplex PCR reads, yielding one entry per CDR3 protein. The data show 150,000 to 200,000 distinct CDR3 sequences, roughly two fifths seen once. The sample was glioma tissue, nonneoplastic brain tissue, or PBMCs (not recorded which). The source is a human donor with low-grade glioma or glioblastoma, undergoing nonglioma brain surgery, or in good health (not recorded which). Both conserved end residues are part of each CDR3. D genes are given only for firm matches. The size field is filled for only some rows; it gives once, few, many or a size class.

d_gene	v_gene	abundance	j_gene	CDR3aa	CDR3nt
NA	TRBV13	few	TRBJ2-2	CASSRDANTGELFF	TGTGCCAGCAGCCGGGACGCGAACACCGGGGAGCTGTTTTTT
NA	TRBV19	NA	TRBJ2-7	CASSISRLHEQYF	TGTGCCAGTAGTATTTCCAGGTTACACGAGCAGTACTTC
NA	TRBV20-1	many	TRBJ1-5	CSARESGSVQPQHF	TGCAGTGCTAGAGAGTCTGGGAGTGTGCAGCCCCAGCATTTT
NA	TRBV29-1	many	TRBJ2-7	CSAGVSTEQYF	TGCAGCGCTGGGGTGTCCACCGAGCAGTACTTC
NA	TRBV2	NA	TRBJ2-5	CASSERRCPETQYF	TGTGCCAGCAGTGAAAGAAGGTGCCCAGAGACCCAGTACTTC
TRBD1	TRBV28	many	TRBJ1-2	CASSQGQGYYGYTF	TGTGCCAGCAGTCAAGGACAGGGGTACTATGGCTACACCTTC
NA	TRBV6-1	many	TRBJ2-4	CASTQRGAAKNIQYF	TGTGCCAGTACCCAAAGGGGGGCAGCCAAAAACATTCAGTACTTC
TRBD2	TRBV7-2	NA	TRBJ2-5	CASSLLGTSVETQYF	TGTGCCAGCAGCCTACTTGGGACTAGCGTGGAGACCCAGTACTTC
NA	TRBV6-1	NA	TRBJ2-1	CASNSQADTLNEQFF	TGTGCCAGCAACTCCCAAGCGGACACCCTCAATGAGCAGTTCTTC
NA	TRBV6-2/TRBV6-3	NA	TRBJ1-5	CAHREVSNQPQHF	TGTGCTCACAGAGAGGTGAGCAATCAGCCCCAGCATTTT
NA	TRBV28	many	TRBJ1-5	CASSPALGQPQHF	TGTGCCAGCAGTCCCGCGCTTGGTCAGCCCCAGCATTTT
TRBD1	TRBV6-1	NA	TRBJ1-1	CASNGDRGYTEAFF	TGTGCCAGCAACGGGGACAGGGGGTACACTGAAGCTTTCTTT
TRBD2	TRBV4-2	many	TRBJ2-3	CASSQGTSLLSTDTQYF	TGTGCCAGCAGCCAAGGGACTAGCCTACTCAGCACAGATACGCAGTATTTT
NA	TRBV2	NA	TRBJ2-7	CASWSDSNYEQYF	TGTGCCAGCTGGTCGGACTCAAACTACGAGCAGTACTTC
TRBD2	TRBV20-1	NA	TRBJ2-3	CSARTSGRSTDTQYF	TGCAGTGCTAGGACTAGCGGGAGGAGCACAGATACGCAGTATTTT
TRBD1	TRBV19	few	TRBJ2-5	CASRGGTGTRETQYF	TGTGCCAGCCGAGGGGGGACAGGTACTAGAGAGACCCAGTACTTC
NA	TRBV20-1	many	TRBJ2-7	CSARHPLSSYEQYF	TGCAGTGCTAGGCACCCGCTCAGCTCCTACGAGCAGTACTTC
TRBD2	TRBV20-1	many	TRBJ2-7	CSAVKLAGGYEQYF	TGCAGTGCTGTGAAACTAGCGGGGGGCTACGAGCAGTACTTC
TRBD2	TRBV27	many	TRBJ2-7	CASSDLAGPSYEQYF	TGTGCCAGCAGTGATCTAGCGGGTCCCTCCTACGAGCAGTACTTC
NA	TRBV18	many	TRBJ1-1	CASSPSASVNTEAFF	TGTGCCAGCTCACCATCAGCCTCCGTGAACACTGAAGCTTTCTTT
NA	TRBV14	NA	TRBJ2-3	CASSQRSPPGDTQYF	TGTGCCAGCAGCCAACGATCCCCCCCAGGTGATACGCAGTATTTT
NA	TRBV12-3/TRBV12-4	many	TRBJ1-5	CASSMGLEGPQHF	TGTGCCAGCAGCATGGGGCTGGAAGGCCCCCAGCATTTT
TRBD2	TRBV27	many	TRBJ2-1	CASSLGRLAGGNEQFF	TGTGCCAGCAGCTTAGGGCGGCTAGCGGGAGGCAATGAGCAGTTCTTC
TRBD2	TRBV29-1	NA	TRBJ2-1	CSVTGTSGISYNEQFF	TGCAGCGTCACCGGGACTAGCGGGATTTCCTACAATGAGCAGTTCTTC
TRBD2	TRBV24-1	many	TRBJ2-7	CATSDPGTRNPYEQYF	TGTGCCACCAGTGATCCCGGGACTAGAAACCCCTACGAGCAGTACTTC
NA	TRBV2	NA	TRBJ1-1	CASTGLAAEAFF	TGTGCCAGCACGGGCCTGGCCGCTGAAGCTTTCTTT
NA	TRBV7-8	many	TRBJ2-3	CASSLGLYTDTQYF	TGTGCCAGCAGCTTAGGGCTTTACACAGATACGCAGTATTTT
NA	TRBV19	few	TRBJ1-5	CASSSGGPQHF	TGTGCCAGTAGTTCAGGCGGGCCCCAGCATTTT
NA	TRBV2	NA	TRBJ1-1	CASTFWRGGNTGAFF	NA
NA	TRBV5-1	NA	TRBJ2-3	CASSLEGGGDTKYF	TGCGCCAGCAGCTTGGAAGGCGGTGGAGATACGAAGTATTTT
NA	TRBV5-4	NA	TRBJ2-7	CASSDRLVYEQYF	TGTGCCAGCAGCGACCGACTAGTATACGAGCAGTACTTC
NA	TRBV12-3/TRBV12-4	many	TRBJ1-2	CASSWWDDGYTF	TGTGCCAGCAGTTGGTGGGATGATGGCTACACCTTC
NA	TRBV27	many	TRBJ2-5	CASSFREEKTQYF	TGTGCCAGCAGTTTCCGAGAGGAAAAGACCCAGTACTTC
TRBD1	TRBV27	NA	TRBJ2-1	CASSSRDRDWYELFF	TGTGCCAGCAGTTCACGTGACAGGGATTGGTATGAGCTGTTCTTC
TRBD1	TRBV7-2	many	TRBJ1-1	CASSPRQGYTEAFF	TGTGCCAGCAGCCCCCGACAGGGGTACACTGAAGCTTTCTTT
NA	TRBV28	few	TRBJ2-3	CASSLSPNPVLRDTQYF	TGTGCCAGCAGTTTATCTCCCAACCCCGTCCTTCGGGATACGCAGTATTTT
NA	TRBV19	few	TRBJ1-5	CASSRITINQPQHF	TGTGCCAGTAGTCGTATCACAATCAATCAGCCCCAGCATTTT
NA	TRBV18	many	TRBJ2-7	CASSPSERREQYF	TGTGCCAGCTCACCCTCGGAGCGGAGGGAGCAGTACTTC
NA	TRBV15	few	TRBJ2-6	CATSTGGVSGANVLTF	TGTGCCACCAGCACTGGAGGGGTGTCCGGGGCCAACGTCCTGACTTTC
NA	TRBV19	few	TRBJ2-5	CASSMVAAQETQYF	TGTGCCAGTAGTATGGTGGCAGCACAAGAGACCCAGTACTTC
TRBD2	TRBV29-1	NA	TRBJ2-1	CSVVGTIRGYNEQFF	TGCAGCGTTGTAGGGACTATACGGGGATACAATGAGCAGTTCTTC
TRBD2	TRBV3-1	NA	TRBJ2-3	CASSPLGLAGDVDTQYF	TGTGCCAGCAGCCCGCTCGGCCTAGCGGGAGACGTGGATACGCAGTATTTT
TRBD2	TRBV6-1	many	TRBJ2-2	CASSPSGRRNTGELFF	TGTGCCAGCAGTCCTAGCGGGAGGCGCAACACCGGGGAGCTGTTTTTT
TRBD2	TRBV7-2	NA	TRBJ2-3	CASRPLGLAGGLTDTQYF	TGTGCCAGCAGACCCCTTGGGCTAGCGGGAGGGTTAACAGATACGCAGTATTTT
TRBD1	TRBV5-1	NA	TRBJ1-2	CASRQGGYGYTF	TGCGCCAGCCGACAGGGCGGGTATGGCTACACCTTC
TRBD2	TRBV4-1	many	TRBJ2-1	CASSQGAGVYNEQFF	TGCGCCAGCAGCCAAGGAGCGGGAGTGTACAATGAGCAGTTCTTC